Below, 10 T cell receptor beta chains from the same sample are listed, as sequenced in a study of T-cell memory formation after mild COVID-19. TCRdb redid the calling of the 5' RACE reads with MiXCR, one entry per CDR3 protein. The table has 40,000 to 60,000 distinct CDR3 sequences, 5.5% to 7.5% seen once. The specimen sequenced was PBMCs or a T cell subset sorted from them (not recorded which). All receptors come from a man younger than 35 who had mild COVID-19 (a few samples of this study predate the infection). Cell type and time point are not known.

This clonotype was found a few times. The V gene is TRBV7-2, the J gene TRBJ2-5; 13 nucleotides align to TRBD2. Germline-derived CDR1 and CDR2 are SGHTA and FQGNSA. The V and J ends lost 6 bases and 5 bases, in that order; junction bases with no gene match: 6. The CDR3 has 15 amino acids. The CDR3 spells CASSSGTSGVETQYF. The CDR3, as DNA: TGTGCCAGCAGTTCCGGGACTAGCGGGGTTGAGACCCAGTACTTC.

The V call is TRBV12-3 or TRBV12-4, the J call TRBJ1-2, with 9 bases identical to TRBD1. V lost 1 base, J lost 8 bases, and 2 bases stayed unmatched. The CDR3 runs to 13 residues. The CDR3 is CASSLETGGGYTF. In DNA, the CDR3 is TGTGCCAGCAGTTTAGAGACAGGGGGGGGCTACACCTTC.

The table lists this clonotype with a few counts. J is TRBJ1-2 and V is TRBV5-1; tentative D call: TRBD1 (6 bases). Per germline, CDR1 SGHRS and CDR2 YFSETQ. V gave up 4 bases and J gave up 9 bases, with 16 bases separating them. The CDR3 has 13 amino acids. The CDR3 sequence: CASSPRTDSSYTF. CDR3 nucleotides: TGCGCCAGCAGCCCCCGGACAGATTCGAGCTACACCTTC.

The CDR3 here is CASSQTGTGPWQPQHF. The CDR3 coding sequence is TGCGCCAGCAGCCAGACCGGGACAGGGCCTTGGCAGCCCCAGCATTTT. The chain joins TRBV4-1 to TRBJ1-5; 9 bases are shared with TRBD1. CDR3 length: 16 amino acids. V dropped 3 bases and J dropped 7; count of bases not matched to a gene: 10. The V gene's germline CDR1 is MGHRA and CDR2 YSYEKL.

The rearrangement links TRBV4-3 to TRBJ2-1, with D perhaps TRBD1 (6 bases). V was pared by 4 bases and J by 5 bases, with 15 bases between. Germline V gene lookup returns CDR1 LGHNA and CDR2 YSLEER. This CDR3 contains 15 residues. This chain's CDR3 is CASSLQGGRDNEQFF. In DNA, the CDR3 is TGCGCCAGCAGCCTGCAAGGGGGTCGCGACAATGAGCAGTTCTTC.

The sample holds a few counts of this clonotype. The chain uses TRBV5-4 and TRBJ2-7, with D perhaps given as TRBD1 or TRBD2 (5 bases each). Trimming took off 3 bases at V and 7 bases at J, with 14 bases between the two ends. Germline assignment: CDR1 SGHNT and CDR2 YYREEE (reference sequence). The CDR3 is 13 amino acids. The CDR3 DNA reads TGTGCCAGCAGCTCCCCCTGGGGACGTGAGCAGTACGTC. This translates into CASSSPWGREQYV.

The chain couples TRBV9 to TRBJ2-7; maybe TRBD2 (5 bases). Trimming left V 0 bases short and J 4 bases short, with 17 bases between. The CDR3 runs to 16 residues. From germline, CDR1 is SGDLS and CDR2 YYNGEE. CDR3 loop: CASSVAPSDFAYEQYF. DNA of the CDR3: TGTGCCAGCAGCGTAGCGCCCTCGGACTTCGCATACGAGCAGTACTTC.

This clonotype has a count of ten or more. V gene TRBV7-2 combines with J gene TRBJ2-5; D might be TRBD2 (5 bases). V was clipped by 0 bases and J by 6 bases, with 14 bases between them. Germline CDR1 and CDR2: SGHTA and FQGNSA. CDR3 length: 15 residues. Here the CDR3 reads CASSLARLAGQTQYF. Here the CDR3 DNA reads TGTGCCAGCAGCTTAGCCCGGCTAGCTGGCCAGACCCAGTACTTC.

The chain uses TRBV20-1 and TRBJ1-2, with a tentative D call TRBD1 (6 bases). Trimming left V 5 bases short and J 4 bases short, with 17 bases between. This CDR3 spans 14 amino acids. CDR1 and CDR2 (germline): DFQATT, SNEGSKA (reference sequence). CDR3 bases: TGCAGTGCTTACGGGGGGCGCGGATTCTATGGCTACACCTTC. Residues: CSAYGGRGFYGYTF.

This chain joins TRBV7-2 and TRBJ2-3, with unresolved D. Between the trimmed V and J ends, which lost 10 bases and 0 bases, there was a span of 11 bases. The CDR3 totals 13 residues. Germline CDR1 and CDR2: SGHTA and FQGNSA. CDR3 DNA: TGTGCCACCGACGCGGACAGCACAGATACGCAGTATTTT. It codes for CATDADSTDTQYF.